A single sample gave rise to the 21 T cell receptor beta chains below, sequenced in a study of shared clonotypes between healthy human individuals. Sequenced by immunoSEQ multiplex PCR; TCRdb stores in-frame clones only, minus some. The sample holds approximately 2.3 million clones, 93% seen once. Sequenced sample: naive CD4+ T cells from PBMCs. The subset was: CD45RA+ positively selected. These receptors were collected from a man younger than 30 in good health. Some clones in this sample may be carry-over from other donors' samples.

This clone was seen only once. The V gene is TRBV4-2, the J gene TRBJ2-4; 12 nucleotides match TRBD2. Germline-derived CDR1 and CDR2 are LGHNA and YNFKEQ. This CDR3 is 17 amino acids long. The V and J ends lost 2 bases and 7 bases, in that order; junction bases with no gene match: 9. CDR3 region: CASSQLPSGTSGNIQYF. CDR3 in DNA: TGTGCCAGCAGCCAATTGCCCAGCGGGACTAGCGGGAACATTCAGTACTTC.

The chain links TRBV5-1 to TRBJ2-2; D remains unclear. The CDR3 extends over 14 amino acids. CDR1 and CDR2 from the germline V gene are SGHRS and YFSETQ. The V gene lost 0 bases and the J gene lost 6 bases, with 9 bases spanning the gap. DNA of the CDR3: TGCGCCAGCAGCTTGGAGTTGTCGGCCGGGGAGCTGTTTTTT. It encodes CASSLELSAGELFF.

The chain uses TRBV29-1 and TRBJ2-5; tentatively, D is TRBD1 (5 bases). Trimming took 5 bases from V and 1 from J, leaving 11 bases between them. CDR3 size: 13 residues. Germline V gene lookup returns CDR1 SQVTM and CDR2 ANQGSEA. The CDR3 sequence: CSVQGSGQETQYF. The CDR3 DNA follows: TGCAGCGTTCAGGGCTCGGGCCAAGAGACCCAGTACTTC.

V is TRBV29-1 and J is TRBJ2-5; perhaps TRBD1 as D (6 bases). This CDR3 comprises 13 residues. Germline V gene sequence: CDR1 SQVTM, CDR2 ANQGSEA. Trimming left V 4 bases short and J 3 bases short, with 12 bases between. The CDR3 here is CSVGWGREETQYF. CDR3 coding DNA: TGCAGCGTTGGTTGGGGGCGCGAAGAGACCCAGTACTTC.

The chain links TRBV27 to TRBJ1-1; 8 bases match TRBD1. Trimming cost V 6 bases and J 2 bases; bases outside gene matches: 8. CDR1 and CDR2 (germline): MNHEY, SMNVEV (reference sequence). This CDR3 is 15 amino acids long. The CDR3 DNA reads TGTGCCAGCAGCCCGAGGACAGGGAGAAACACTGAAGCTTTCTTT. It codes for CASSPRTGRNTEAFF.

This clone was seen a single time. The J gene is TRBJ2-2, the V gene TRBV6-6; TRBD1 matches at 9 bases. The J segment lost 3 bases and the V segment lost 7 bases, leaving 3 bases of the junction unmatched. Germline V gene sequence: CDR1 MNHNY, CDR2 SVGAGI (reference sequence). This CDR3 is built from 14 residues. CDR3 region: CASKRDRDTGELFF. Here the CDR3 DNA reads TGTGCCAGCAAAAGGGACAGGGACACCGGGGAGCTGTTTTTT.

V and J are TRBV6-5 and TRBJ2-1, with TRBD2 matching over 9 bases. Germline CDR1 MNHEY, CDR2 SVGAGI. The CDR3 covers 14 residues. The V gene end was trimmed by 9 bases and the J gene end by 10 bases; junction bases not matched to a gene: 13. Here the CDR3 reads CASNVVAGDGEQFF. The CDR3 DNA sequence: TGTGCCAGTAATGTGGTAGCGGGAGACGGGGAGCAGTTCTTC.

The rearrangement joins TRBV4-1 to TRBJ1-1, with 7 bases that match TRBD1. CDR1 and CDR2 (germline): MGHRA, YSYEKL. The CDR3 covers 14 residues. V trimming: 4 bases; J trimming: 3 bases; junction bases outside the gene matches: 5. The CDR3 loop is CASSPMTGHTEAFF. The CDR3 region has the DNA TGCGCCAGCAGCCCGATGACAGGGCACACTGAAGCTTTCTTT.

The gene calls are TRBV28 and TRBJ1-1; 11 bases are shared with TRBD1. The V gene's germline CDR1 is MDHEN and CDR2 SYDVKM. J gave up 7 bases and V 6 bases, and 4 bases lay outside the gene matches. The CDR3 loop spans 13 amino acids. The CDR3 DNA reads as TGTGCCAGCAGCCCGGGACAGGGGGGTGAAGCTTTCTTT. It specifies CASSPGQGGEAFF.

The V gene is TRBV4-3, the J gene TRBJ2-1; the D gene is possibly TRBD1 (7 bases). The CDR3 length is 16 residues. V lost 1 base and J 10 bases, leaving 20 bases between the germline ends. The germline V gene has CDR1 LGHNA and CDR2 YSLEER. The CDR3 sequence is CASSQGGEVGGGEQFF. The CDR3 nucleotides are TGCGCCAGCAGCCAAGGTGGGGAGGTAGGGGGCGGCGAGCAGTTCTTC.

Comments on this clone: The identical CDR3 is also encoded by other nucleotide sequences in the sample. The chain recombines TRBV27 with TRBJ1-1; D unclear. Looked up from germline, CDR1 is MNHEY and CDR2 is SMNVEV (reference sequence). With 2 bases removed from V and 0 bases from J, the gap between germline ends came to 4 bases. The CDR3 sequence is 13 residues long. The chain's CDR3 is CASSLDLNTEAFF. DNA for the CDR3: TGTGCCAGCAGTTTAGATCTGAACACTGAAGCTTTCTTT.

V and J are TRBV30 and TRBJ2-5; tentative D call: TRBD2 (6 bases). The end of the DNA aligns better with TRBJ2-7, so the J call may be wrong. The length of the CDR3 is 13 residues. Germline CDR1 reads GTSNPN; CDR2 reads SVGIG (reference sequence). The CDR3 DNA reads TGTGCCTGGAGTGTCTCAGCGGGCTACGAGCAGTACTTC. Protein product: CAWSVSAGYEQYF.

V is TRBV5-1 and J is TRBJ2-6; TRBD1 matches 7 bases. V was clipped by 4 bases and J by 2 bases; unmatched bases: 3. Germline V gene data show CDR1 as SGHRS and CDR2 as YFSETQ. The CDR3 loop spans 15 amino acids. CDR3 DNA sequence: TGCGCCAGCAGCCGTGACAGGGCTGGGGCCAACGTCCTGACTTTC. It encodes CASSRDRAGANVLTF.

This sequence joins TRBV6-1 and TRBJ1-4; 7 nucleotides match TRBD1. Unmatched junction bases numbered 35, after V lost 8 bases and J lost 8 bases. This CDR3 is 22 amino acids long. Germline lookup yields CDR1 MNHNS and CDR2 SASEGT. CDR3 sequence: CASGEGTEYRWGSLQGNEKLFF. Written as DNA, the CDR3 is TGTGCCAGCGGCGAAGGAACGGAATACCGATGGGGGTCGTTACAGGGGAACGAAAAACTGTTTTTT.

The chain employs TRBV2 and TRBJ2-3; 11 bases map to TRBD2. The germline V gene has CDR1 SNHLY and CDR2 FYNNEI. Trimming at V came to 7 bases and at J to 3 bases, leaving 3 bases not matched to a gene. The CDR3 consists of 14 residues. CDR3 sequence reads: CASILAGVTDTQYF. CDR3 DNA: TGTGCCAGCATACTAGCGGGAGTAACAGATACGCAGTATTTT.

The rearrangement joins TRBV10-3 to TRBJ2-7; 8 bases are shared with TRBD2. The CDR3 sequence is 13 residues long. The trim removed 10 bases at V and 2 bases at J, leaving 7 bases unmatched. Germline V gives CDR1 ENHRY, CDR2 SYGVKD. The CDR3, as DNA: TGTGCCACGGGGGGGGACACAACCTACGAGCAGTACTTC. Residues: CATGGDTTYEQYF.

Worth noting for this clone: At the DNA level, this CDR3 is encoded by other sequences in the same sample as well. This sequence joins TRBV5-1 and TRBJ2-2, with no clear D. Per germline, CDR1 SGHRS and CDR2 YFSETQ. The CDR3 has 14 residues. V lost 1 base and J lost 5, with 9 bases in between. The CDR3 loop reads CASSLFSRTGELFF. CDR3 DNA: TGCGCCAGCAGCTTGTTCTCGAGGACCGGGGAGCTGTTTTTT.

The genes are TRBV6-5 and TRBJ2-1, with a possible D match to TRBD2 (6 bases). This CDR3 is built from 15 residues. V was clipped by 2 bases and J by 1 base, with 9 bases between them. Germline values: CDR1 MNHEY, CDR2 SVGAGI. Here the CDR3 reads CASSYPGGSYNEQFF. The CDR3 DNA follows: TGTGCCAGCAGTTACCCAGGAGGGTCCTACAATGAGCAGTTCTTC.

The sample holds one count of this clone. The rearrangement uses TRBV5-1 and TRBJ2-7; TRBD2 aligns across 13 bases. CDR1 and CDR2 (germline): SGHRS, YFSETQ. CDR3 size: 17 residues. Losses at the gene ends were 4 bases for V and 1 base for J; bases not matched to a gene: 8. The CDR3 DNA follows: TGCGCCAGCAGCCCTAGGACTAGCGGGAGCCGTTCCTACGAGCAGTACTTC. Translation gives CASSPRTSGSRSYEQYF.

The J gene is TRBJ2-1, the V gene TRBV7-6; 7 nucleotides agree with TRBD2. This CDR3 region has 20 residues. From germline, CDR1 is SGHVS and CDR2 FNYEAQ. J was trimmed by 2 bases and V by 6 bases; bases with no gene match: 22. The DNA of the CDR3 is TGTGCCAGCAGTTCACCCGCGGGGCGGGAGATACTTGGGGCCTACAATGAGCAGTTCTTC. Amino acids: CASSSPAGREILGAYNEQFF.

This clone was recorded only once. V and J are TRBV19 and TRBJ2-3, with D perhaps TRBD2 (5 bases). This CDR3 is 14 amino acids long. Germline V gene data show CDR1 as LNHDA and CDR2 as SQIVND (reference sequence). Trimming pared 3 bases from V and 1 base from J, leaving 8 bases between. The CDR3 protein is CASSIWTGTDTQYF. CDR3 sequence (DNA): TGTGCCAGTAGTATCTGGACTGGCACAGATACGCAGTATTTT.